The clone carrying this T cell receptor (beta chain) occurred a few times. The sample comes from a study of patients and donors after allogeneic stem cell transplantation. V lost 4 bases, J lost 6 bases, and 14 bases lay in between. This CDR3 contains 14 residues. Germline V gene data show CDR1 as SGHKS and CDR2 as YYEKEE (reference sequence). TCRdb analysed the RT-PCR reads with MiXCR anew, one entry per CDR3 protein. Of fewer than 500,000 distinct CDR3 sequences listed, around 16% are singletons. The sequence derives from a human donor who was either an allogeneic HSCT recipient or a stem cell or donor lymphocyte infusion donor (not recorded which). It is not recorded whose cells these are; they may come from a transplant donor. The sequenced material came from blood, either unsorted or a sorted T cell fraction (not recorded which). V gene TRBV5-5 combines with J gene TRBJ2-1; D gene uncertain. CDR3 amino acids: CASSLLGIRNEQFF. The CDR3 DNA follows: TGTGCCAGCAGCCTCCTAGGAATCCGCAATGAGCAGTTCTTC. Using reference TRBV5-5 and TRBJ2-1 for the parts outside the CDR3, the full variable domain is DAGVTQSPTHLIKTRGQQVTLRCSPISGHKSVSWYQQVLGQGPQFIFQYYEKEERGRGNFPDRFSARQFPNYSSELNVNALLLGDSALYLCASSLLGIRNEQFFGPGTRLTVL.